This TCR beta chain was profiled in a study of control samples from healthy donors and cancer patients. Generated by immunoSEQ multiplex PCR, the TCRdb table keeps only in-frame clones and is missing some. Here the sample spans 70,000 or so clones, roughly 89% being singletons. Germline lookup yields CDR1 SGDLS and CDR2 YYNGEE. V lost 0 bases and J lost 5, with 14 bases in between. The CDR3 sequence is 15 residues long. The chain links TRBV9 to TRBJ2-5; maybe TRBD2 (5 bases). The material sequenced was PBMCs. This clonotype was obtained from a man between 60 and 75 years old with lung cancer. The CDR3 here is CASSVVEGEAETQYF. DNA for the CDR3: TGTGCCAGCAGCGTAGTAGAGGGTGAGGCTGAGACCCAGTACTTC.